This TCR beta chain was retrieved from a study of T cells in Graves' hyperthyroidism and ophthalmopathy. Broader study findings: In the blood, most expanded thyroid clonotypes above 0.001 appeared as well.

This clonotype was picked up many times. Its cognate antigen is unknown. PBMCs were obtained from 10 ml fresh peripheral blood. Amplified regions were TCR beta CDR3 sequences from RNA transcripts. With the HTBI primer set, the TCR CDR3 went through a first round of RT-PCR. Using its own MiXCR run on the multiplex PCR reads, TCRdb lists one record per CDR3 protein. The sample yields 380,000 or so distinct CDR3 sequences, about a fifth seen once. The clonotype comes from a woman aged 18-29 years with Graves' hyperthyroidism. The sequenced sample consisted of blood.

The DNA of the CDR3 is TGTGCCAGCAGCCCCCCAGGGCCTCCCTACGAGCAGTACTTC. It is translated as CASSPPGPPYEQYF. J is TRBJ2-7 and V is TRBV28; D possibly corresponds to TRBD1 (5 bases). The V gene's germline CDR1 is MDHEN and CDR2 SYDVKM. With 6 bases removed from V and 2 bases from J, the gap between germline ends came to 14 bases. This CDR3 has 14 residues.